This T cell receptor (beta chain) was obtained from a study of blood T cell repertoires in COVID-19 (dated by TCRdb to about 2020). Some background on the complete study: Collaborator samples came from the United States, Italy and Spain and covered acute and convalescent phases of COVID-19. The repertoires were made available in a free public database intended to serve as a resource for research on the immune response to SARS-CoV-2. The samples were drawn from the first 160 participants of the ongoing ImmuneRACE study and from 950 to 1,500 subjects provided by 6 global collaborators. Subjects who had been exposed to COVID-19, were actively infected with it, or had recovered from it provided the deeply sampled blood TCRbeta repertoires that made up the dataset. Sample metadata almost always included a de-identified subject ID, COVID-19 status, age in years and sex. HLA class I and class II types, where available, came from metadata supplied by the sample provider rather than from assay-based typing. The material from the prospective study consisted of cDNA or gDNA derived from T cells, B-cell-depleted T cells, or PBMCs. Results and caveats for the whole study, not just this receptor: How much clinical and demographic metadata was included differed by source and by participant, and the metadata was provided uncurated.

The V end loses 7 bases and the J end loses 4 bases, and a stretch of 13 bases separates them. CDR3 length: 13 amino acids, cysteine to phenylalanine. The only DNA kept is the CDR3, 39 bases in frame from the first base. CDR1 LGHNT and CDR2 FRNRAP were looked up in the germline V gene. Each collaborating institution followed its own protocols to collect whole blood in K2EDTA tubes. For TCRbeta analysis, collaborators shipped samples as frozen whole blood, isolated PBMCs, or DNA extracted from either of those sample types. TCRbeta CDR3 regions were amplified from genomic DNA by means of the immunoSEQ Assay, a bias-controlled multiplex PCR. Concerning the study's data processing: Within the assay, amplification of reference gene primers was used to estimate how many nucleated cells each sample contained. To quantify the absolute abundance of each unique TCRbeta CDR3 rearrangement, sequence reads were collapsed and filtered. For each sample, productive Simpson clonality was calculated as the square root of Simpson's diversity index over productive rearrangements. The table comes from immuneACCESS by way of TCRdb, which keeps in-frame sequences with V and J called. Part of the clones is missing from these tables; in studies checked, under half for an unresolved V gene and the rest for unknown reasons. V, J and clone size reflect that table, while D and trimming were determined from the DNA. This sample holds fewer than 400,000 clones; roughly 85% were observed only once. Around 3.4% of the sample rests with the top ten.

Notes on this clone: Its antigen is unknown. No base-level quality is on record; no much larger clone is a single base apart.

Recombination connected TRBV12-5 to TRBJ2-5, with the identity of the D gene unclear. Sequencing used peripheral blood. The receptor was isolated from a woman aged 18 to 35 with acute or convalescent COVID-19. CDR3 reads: CASVSSGGETQYF. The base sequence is TGTGCTAGTGTCAGTAGTGGCGGAGAGACCCAGTACTTC.